The 6 T cell receptor beta chains presented below share a single source sample, sequenced in a study of T-cell reconstitution after alpha-beta-depleted transplantation in children. Unique molecular identifiers were built into the TCRbeta library. TCRdb redid the calling of the PCR reads with MiXCR, one entry per CDR3 protein. The table has about a million distinct CDR3 sequences, roughly 29% seen once; the top ten hold roughly 30%. Here the sequenced sample was PBMCs, mostly from graft donor cells, taken 360 days after TCRalphabeta/CD19-depleted stem cell transplant. Source of these receptors: a boy under two years old who had a stem cell transplant for SCID, so the T cells may come from the graft donor.

V and J are TRBV5-1 and TRBJ2-5, with 7 bases lining up with TRBD1. CDR3 size: 16 residues. V dropped 4 bases and J dropped 5; count of bases not matched to a gene: 14. Per the germline V gene, CDR1 is SGHRS and CDR2 is YFSETQ. Here the CDR3 DNA reads TGCGCCAGCAGCCCAGGACAGACGTTGGGACAGGAGACCCAGTACTTC. Protein: CASSPGQTLGQETQYF.

The J gene is TRBJ2-5, the V gene TRBV20-1; 10 positions agree with TRBD2. Germline V gene data show CDR1 as DFQATT and CDR2 as SNEGSKA (reference sequence). V gave up 2 bases and J gave up 5 bases; unmatched junction bases: 8. The length of the CDR3 is 15 residues. The CDR3 protein is CSARQASGGMETQYF. DNA of the CDR3: TGCAGTGCTAGACAAGCTAGCGGGGGAATGGAGACCCAGTACTTC.

V is TRBV6-1 and J is TRBJ2-7; 9 bases align to TRBD1. This CDR3 has 15 residues. V shed 6 bases and J 0 bases; nucleotides not matched to a gene: 6. Looked up from germline, CDR1 is MNHNS and CDR2 is SASEGT. The chain's CDR3 is CASRAGTGTSYEQYF. CDR3 in DNA: TGTGCCAGCAGAGCCGGGACAGGGACCTCCTACGAGCAGTACTTC.

The table lists this clonotype with a few counts. The rearrangement uses TRBV12-3 or TRBV12-4 and TRBJ2-2; the D gene is possibly TRBD2 (5 bases). The V gene lost 6 bases and the J gene lost 6 bases, with 26 bases spanning the gap. CDR3 length: 18 residues. CDR3 residues: CASSRAILLTNSAGELFF. The CDR3 DNA sequence: TGTGCCAGCAGCCGAGCGATACTTCTAACAAATAGCGCCGGGGAGCTGTTTTTT.

The rearrangement links TRBV7-2 to TRBJ1-3, with D possibly being TRBD1 (5 bases). Between the trimmed V and J ends, which lost 0 bases and 4 bases, there was a span of 10 bases. CDR3 length equals 15 residues. Germline V lookup: CDR1 SGHTA, CDR2 FQGNSA. CDR3 nucleotides: TGTGCCAGCAGCTTAGCACCAGGGACCGGAAACACCATATATTTT. It yields the protein CASSLAPGTGNTIYF.

The chain uses TRBV5-1 and TRBJ2-3, with 8 positions matching TRBD1. The germline gives CDR1 SGHRS, CDR2 YFSETQ. The CDR3 length is 16 residues. The V segment lost 2 bases and the J segment 5 bases; nucleotides outside the gene matches: 10. CDR3 sequence: CASSFQGQGFGDTQYF. In DNA form, the CDR3 reads TGCGCCAGCAGCTTTCAAGGACAGGGTTTCGGAGATACGCAGTATTTT.